This T cell receptor (beta chain) comes out of a study of blood T cells in healthy people across ages. A second PCR of roughly 7 to 11 cycles used a sample-barcoded 5' primer and a J-beta primer mix. TCRdb re-called the 5' RACE reads with MiXCR, one entry per CDR3 protein. The data hold 650,000 to 800,000 distinct CDR3 sequences, with around two fifths observed a single time. The sample holds a few counts of this clonotype. Its antigen remains unidentified. General study points: Higher diversity, along with more naive CD4+ cells, distinguished long-lived donors from aged donors. Estimates of total diversity, which came from one million sequenced T cells, were considered to be underestimates.

The sequenced material came from blood. The TCR was taken from a man in his fifties or sixties in good health.

The CDR3 bases are TGTGCCAGCAGTTTCGACAGACCCCCGGATGAGACCCAGTACTTC. This gives the protein CASSFDRPPDETQYF. The V call is TRBV21-1, the J call TRBJ2-5; the DNA was not compared with TRBD1, the D call given in the table. TRBV21-1 is a pseudogene locus. CDR3 length: 15 residues.